This TCR beta chain originates from a study of metastatic and nonmetastatic thyroid tumors. As for the study in general: Both malignant and benign thyroid patients supplied peripheral blood and tumor or nodule tissue samples, across which the repertoires of these patients were then compared. General study points: It was reportedly found that TCR beta diversity was significantly higher in malignant thyroid tumors than in benign nodules, a difference seen in both blood and tumor samples.

As originally analysed: What underpinned the distant-metastasis classifier for papillary thyroid cancer was the set of CDR3 differences across clinicopathological groups. TCRdb reassembled clones from the PCR reads with MiXCR. TCRdb, rather than the study authors, made the V and J calls. This sample has some 20,000 clones, with less than 25% found just once. Patients had received no treatment of any kind before thyroid surgery. Worth noting for this clone: Antigen specificity is unknown.

Sequencing input: tumor tissue. This receptor was taken from a female donor with papillary thyroid cancer or a benign thyroid nodule (not recorded which). Some clones in this sample may be carry-over from other donors' samples.

CDR3 sequence: CASRSGRVSTGELFF. DNA for the CDR3: TGTGCCAGCAGAAGCGGGAGGGTTAGCACCGGGGAGCTGTTTTTT. This chain links TRBV6-1 with TRBJ2-2; TRBD2 matches at 10 bases. The trim removed 6 bases at V and 4 bases at J, leaving 5 bases unmatched. Looked up from germline, CDR1 is MNHNS and CDR2 is SASEGT. This CDR3 has 15 residues.